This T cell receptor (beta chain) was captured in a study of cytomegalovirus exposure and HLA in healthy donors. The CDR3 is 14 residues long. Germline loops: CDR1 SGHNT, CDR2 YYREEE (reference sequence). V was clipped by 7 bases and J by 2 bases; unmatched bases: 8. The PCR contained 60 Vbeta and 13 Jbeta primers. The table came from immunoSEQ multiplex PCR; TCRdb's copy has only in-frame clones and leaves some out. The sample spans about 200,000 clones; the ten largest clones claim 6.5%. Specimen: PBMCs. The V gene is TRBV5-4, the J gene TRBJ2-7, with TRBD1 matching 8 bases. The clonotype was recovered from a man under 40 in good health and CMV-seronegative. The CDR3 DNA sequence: TGTGCCAGCCAGCTGGACAGGGCCGCCTACGAGCAGTACTTC. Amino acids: CASQLDRAAYEQYF.